This is a list of T cell receptor beta chains from one sample in a study of early T cells in non-severe SARS-CoV-2 infection. TCRdb called the 5' RACE reads again in MiXCR, with one record for every CDR3 protein. The sample carries tens of thousands of distinct CDR3 sequences, 10% to 15% recorded once. The specimen was whole blood. The receptors originated from an adult who was a healthcare worker with PCR-confirmed SARS-CoV-2 infection or an uninfected control (not recorded which). CDR3s include the opening cysteine and the closing phenylalanine or tryptophan. The D gene is left open where the match is weak. A clone size is listed for some rows: how often the clone was seen (once, few, many), or a class if it is expanded.

J gene	clone size	V gene	D gene	CDR3 protein	CDR3 DNA
TRBJ2-3	many	TRBV6-6	TRBD2	CASSYSYRVSAGVLDTQYF	TGTGCCAGCAGTTACTCATATAGGGTGTCAGCGGGGGTTCTTGATACGCAGTATTTT
TRBJ2-7	many	TRBV7-6	TRBD1	CASSLDRGRFHF	TGTGCCAGCAGCTTAGACAGGGGGCGGTTTCACTTC
TRBJ1-1	many	TRBV27	NA	CASSLDKATEAFF	TGTGCCAGCAGTCTAGACAAAGCAACTGAAGCTTTCTTT
TRBJ2-6	few	TRBV27	NA	CASSFRGRGANVLTF	TGTGCCAGCAGTTTTCGAGGGCGAGGGGCCAACGTCCTGACTTTC
TRBJ2-5	many	TRBV9	NA	CASSVQGQQETQYF	TGTGCCAGCAGCGTACAGGGGCAACAAGAGACCCAGTACTTC
TRBJ2-2	NA	TRBV20-1	NA	CSASTTGELFF	TGCAGTGCTTCGACCACCGGGGAGCTGTTTTTT
TRBJ2-5	many	TRBV20-1	TRBD2	CSARTSRWQGGETQYF	TGCAGTGCTAGGACCTCCCGTTGGCAGGGAGGGGAGACCCAGTACTTC
TRBJ1-1	many	TRBV11-3	TRBD1	CASSTPTGASTEAFF	TGTGCCAGCAGCACCCCGACAGGGGCGAGCACTGAAGCTTTCTTT
TRBJ2-2	many	TRBV6-5	NA	CASSLWATGPTGELFF	TGTGCCAGCAGTCTATGGGCGACGGGGCCCACCGGGGAGCTGTTTTTT
TRBJ1-1	many	TRBV18	NA	CASSRTDNTEAFF	TGTGCCAGCTCCCGGACAGATAACACTGAAGCTTTCTTT
TRBJ2-1	NA	TRBV20-1	TRBD1	CSAGPPGQGEGFF	TGCAGTGCTGGGCCACCGGGACAGGGTGAGGGGTTCTTC
TRBJ2-7	NA	TRBV4-2	TRBD1	CASSQYAGTGATQQYF	TGTGCCAGCAGCCAATATGCCGGGACAGGGGCGACGCAGCAGTACTTC
TRBJ2-2	many	TRBV7-6	TRBD1	CASSLVSIRTGVTGELFF	TGTGCCAGCAGCTTAGTTTCGATCAGGACAGGGGTCACCGGGGAGCTGTTTTTT
TRBJ2-5	NA	TRBV11-2	TRBD2	CASSLRAGDGETQYF	TGTGCCAGCAGCTTACGAGCGGGAGATGGAGAGACCCAGTACTTC
TRBJ1-3	NA	TRBV21-1	NA	CASRLGSTGSGNTIYF	TGTGCCAGCAGACTTGGATCGACAGGGTCTGGAAACACCATATATTTT
TRBJ1-6	many	TRBV6-5	NA	CATGVNSPLHF	TGTGCCACCGGGGTAAATTCACCCCTCCACTTT
TRBJ2-2	few	TRBV12-3/TRBV12-4	TRBD1	CASIKGGQRNTGELFF	TGTGCCAGCATCAAAGGGGGACAGAGGAACACCGGGGAGCTGTTTTTT
TRBJ2-7	many	TRBV7-2	NA	CASSLAVGNYEQYF	TGTGCCAGCAGCTTAGCCGTAGGAAACTACGAGCAGTACTTC
TRBJ2-5	many	TRBV7-9	NA	CASSSAEETQYF	TGTGCCAGCAGCTCCGCCGAAGAGACCCAGTACTTC
TRBJ2-5	many	TRBV18	NA	CASSPSGDFETQYF	TGTGCCAGCTCACCCTCAGGGGATTTTGAGACCCAGTACTTC
TRBJ2-3	NA	TRBV7-8	TRBD2	CASSLVTSGLTDTQYF	TGTGCCAGCAGCTTAGTGACTAGCGGACTCACAGATACGCAGTATTTT
TRBJ1-4	NA	TRBV4-1	NA	CASSTAGREKLFF	TGCGCCAGCAGCACAGCTGGGCGTGAAAAACTGTTTTTT
TRBJ2-3	few	TRBV20-1	NA	CSVTGGTDTQYF	TGCAGTGTGACGGGGGGCACAGATACGCAGTATTTT
TRBJ2-3	many	TRBV10-1	NA	CASSRDLDTQYF	TGCGCCAGCAGTCGGGACCTAGATACGCAGTATTTT
TRBJ2-7	many	TRBV3-1	TRBD2	CASSQKTSGRTHVSWQYF	TGTGCCAGCAGCCAAAAGACTAGCGGGAGGACCCACGTTTCTTGGCAGTACTTC
TRBJ2-3	few	TRBV5-1	NA	CASRAETSTDTQYF	TGCGCCAGCAGAGCGGAAACTAGCACAGATACGCAGTATTTT
TRBJ1-5	NA	TRBV5-5	NA	CASSLLKSGNQPQHF	TGTGCCAGCAGCTTGCTCAAAAGCGGCAATCAGCCCCAGCATTTT
TRBJ2-1	many	TRBV4-1	TRBD1	CASSQDRGTGGRNEQFF	TGCGCCAGCAGCCAAGATCGCGGGACAGGGGGTCGCAATGAGCAGTTCTTC
TRBJ2-1	NA	TRBV29-1	NA	CSVEMELWSYNEQFF	TGCAGCGTTGAAATGGAGTTGTGGTCCTACAATGAGCAGTTCTTC
TRBJ2-4	many	TRBV6-2/TRBV6-3	NA	CASRTRLAKNIQYF	TGTGCCAGCAGAACGCGGTTAGCCAAAAACATTCAGTACTTC
TRBJ1-3	many	TRBV7-9	NA	CASSSEPQARGNTIYF	TGTGCCAGCAGCTCCGAACCCCAGGCCCGAGGAAACACCATATATTTT
TRBJ2-7	many	TRBV6-2/TRBV6-3	TRBD2	CASSRLAGYEQYF	TGTGCCAGCAGCCGACTAGCGGGCTACGAGCAGTACTTC
TRBJ2-5	few	TRBV3-1	NA	CASSPRGSETQYF	TGTGCCAGCAGCCCTCGGGGTTCCGAGACCCAGTACTTC
TRBJ2-1	NA	TRBV5-1	TRBD2	CASSLPGLADLKFSYNEQFF	TGCGCCAGCAGCCTCCCTGGGCTAGCGGATTTAAAATTTTCCTACAATGAGCAGTTCTTC
TRBJ2-3	many	TRBV20-1	TRBD2	CSPLVLLAGTDTQYF	TGCAGCCCTTTAGTACTGCTAGCGGGCACAGATACGCAGTATTTT
TRBJ1-2	NA	TRBV20-1	NA	CSARPKAGMYYGYTF	TGCAGTGCTAGACCTAAGGCAGGGATGTACTATGGCTACACCTTC
TRBJ1-4	NA	TRBV20-1	TRBD1	CSALGGEGEKLFF	TGCAGTGCCTTAGGGGGCGAGGGTGAAAAACTGTTTTTT
TRBJ2-5	NA	TRBV6-6	TRBD2	CASSPHTSGRKRAEETQYF	TGTGCCAGCAGCCCCCATACTAGCGGGAGAAAAAGGGCGGAAGAGACCCAGTACTTC
TRBJ2-1	few	TRBV11-2	NA	CASGFSYNEQFF	TGTGCCAGCGGCTTCTCCTACAATGAGCAGTTCTTC
TRBJ2-7	NA	TRBV4-1	TRBD1	CASSQDPTGGFGEQYF	TGCGCCAGCAGCCAAGATCCGACAGGGGGCTTTGGCGAGCAGTACTTC
TRBJ1-2	few	TRBV4-1	NA	CASSLQREGGYGYTF	TGCGCCAGCAGCCTCCAAAGAGAGGGGGGCTATGGCTACACCTTC
TRBJ2-1	many	TRBV11-3	TRBD2	CASSLTSWANNEQFF	TGTGCCAGCAGCTTGACTAGCTGGGCCAACAATGAGCAGTTCTTC